A selection of T cell receptor beta chains follows, all from one sample in a study of cytomegalovirus exposure and HLA in healthy donors. Assay used: immunoSEQ multiplex PCR; TCRdb lists only in-frame clones, some missing. The sample holds 65,000 to 85,000 clones, 10% seen once. The material sequenced was PBMCs. These receptors originate from a man aged 55-75 years in good health and CMV-seropositive. CDR3s leave out the opening cysteine and the closing phenylalanine or tryptophan.

CDR3 length	V gene	J gene	CDR3 protein
15	TRBV7-9	TRBJ1-2	ASSSGSNRPLLRGYT
13	TRBV7-9	TRBJ1-4	ASSPTGGGGEKLF
12	TRBV4-2	TRBJ1-4	ASSPGQFNEKLF
15	TRBV7-2	TRBJ1-1	ASSPPGQGLMNTEAF
12	TRBV5-1	TRBJ1-1	ASSLAGTGDRAF
12	TRBV30	TRBJ2-5	AWSLTGPEETQY
13	TRBV18	TRBJ2-5	ASSPETGGMATQY
14	TRBV6-5	TRBJ1-4	ASSYGTGPTNEKLF
11	TRBV7-2	TRBJ2-2	ASSLEGAGELF
14	TRBV19	TRBJ1-1	ASSPKSGRGNTEAF
11	TRBV29-1	TRBJ1-1	SVRGGIDREAF
14	TRBV30	TRBJ2-5	AWSSGRGMIGETQY
15	TRBV6-9	TRBJ1-1	ASSYSSATANDTEAF
12	TRBV7-2	TRBJ2-5	ASSLDPGQGTQY
14	TRBV5-1	TRBJ2-1	ASSLRQASPYNEQF
11	TRBV7-6	TRBJ2-1	ASSSPDRGEQF
13	TRBV7-2	TRBJ1-1	ASSHLRTGNTEAF
12	TRBV11-1	TRBJ2-3	ASSLERVADTQY
10	TRBV5-3	TRBJ1-2	ARSAQGYGYT
9	TRBV30	TRBJ1-2	AWRTVSGYP
12	TRBV5-4	TRBJ2-3	ASSPTGVADTQY
11	TRBV18	TRBJ1-1	ASSPQGNTEAF
12	TRBV6-1	TRBJ1-5	ASREGMVNQPQH
14	TRBV2	TRBJ2-1	ASTGERGSSYNEQF
18	TRBV6-1	TRBJ2-3	ASSEGTSGGPTTSTDTQY